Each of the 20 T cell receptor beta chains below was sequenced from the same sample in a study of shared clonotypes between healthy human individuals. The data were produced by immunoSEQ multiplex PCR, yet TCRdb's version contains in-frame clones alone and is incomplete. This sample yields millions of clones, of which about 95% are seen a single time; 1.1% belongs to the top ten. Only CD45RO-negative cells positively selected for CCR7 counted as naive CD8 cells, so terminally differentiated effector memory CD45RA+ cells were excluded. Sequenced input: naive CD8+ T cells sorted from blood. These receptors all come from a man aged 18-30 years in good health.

CDR3 DNA: TGTGCCAGTAGTTCGGGACAGGGGGATCTGGGGACTGAAGCTTTCTTT. Its protein is CASSSGQGDLGTEAFF. The chain recombines TRBV19 with TRBJ1-1, with TRBD1 identical over 11 bases. Unmatched junction bases numbered 10, after V lost 5 bases and J lost 5 bases. CDR3 size: 16 residues. The germline V gene has CDR1 LNHDA and CDR2 SQIVND (reference sequence).

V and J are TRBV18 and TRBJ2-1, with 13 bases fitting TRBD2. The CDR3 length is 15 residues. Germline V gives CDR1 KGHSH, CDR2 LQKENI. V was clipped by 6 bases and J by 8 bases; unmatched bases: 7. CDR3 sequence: CASSLLAGGLDEQFF. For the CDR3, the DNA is TGTGCCAGCTCCCTACTAGCGGGGGGGCTGGATGAGCAGTTCTTC. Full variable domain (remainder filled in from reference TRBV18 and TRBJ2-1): NAGVMQNPRHLVRRRGQEARLRCSPMKGHSHVYWYRQLPEEGLKFMVYLQKENIIDESGMPKERFSAEFPKEGPSILRIQQVVRGDSAAYFCASSLLAGGLDEQFFGPGTRLTVL.

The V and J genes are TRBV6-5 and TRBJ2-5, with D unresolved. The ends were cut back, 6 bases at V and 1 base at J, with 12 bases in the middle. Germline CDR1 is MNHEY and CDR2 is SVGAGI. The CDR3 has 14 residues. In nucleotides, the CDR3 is TGTGCCAGCAGCGGATTGGGTTCCCAAGAGACCCAGTACTTC. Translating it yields CASSGLGSQETQYF.

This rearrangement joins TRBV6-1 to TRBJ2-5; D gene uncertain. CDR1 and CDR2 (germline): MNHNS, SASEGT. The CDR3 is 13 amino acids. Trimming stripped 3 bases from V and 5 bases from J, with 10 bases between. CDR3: CASSEGFGETQYF. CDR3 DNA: TGTGCCAGCAGTGAGGGGTTCGGGGAGACCCAGTACTTC.

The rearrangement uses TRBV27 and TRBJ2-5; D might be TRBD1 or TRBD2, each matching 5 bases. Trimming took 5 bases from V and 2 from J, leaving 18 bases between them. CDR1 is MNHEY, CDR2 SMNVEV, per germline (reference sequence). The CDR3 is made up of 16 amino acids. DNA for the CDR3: TGTGCCAGCAGTCCGGGGACGGTTCCCTTACAAGAGACCCAGTACTTC. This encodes CASSPGTVPLQETQYF.

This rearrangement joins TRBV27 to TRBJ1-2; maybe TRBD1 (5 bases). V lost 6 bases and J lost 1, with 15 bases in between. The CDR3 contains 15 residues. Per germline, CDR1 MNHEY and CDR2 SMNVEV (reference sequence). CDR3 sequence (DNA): TGTGCCAGCAGCAAACCGGGACGGCGTAACTATGGCTACACCTTC. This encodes CASSKPGRRNYGYTF.

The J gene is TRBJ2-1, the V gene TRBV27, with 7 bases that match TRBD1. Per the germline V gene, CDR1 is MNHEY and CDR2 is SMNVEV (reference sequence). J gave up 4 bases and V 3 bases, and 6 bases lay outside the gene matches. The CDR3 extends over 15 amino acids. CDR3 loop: CASSFNRGYYNEQFF. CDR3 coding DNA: TGTGCCAGCAGTTTTAACAGGGGCTATTACAATGAGCAGTTCTTC.

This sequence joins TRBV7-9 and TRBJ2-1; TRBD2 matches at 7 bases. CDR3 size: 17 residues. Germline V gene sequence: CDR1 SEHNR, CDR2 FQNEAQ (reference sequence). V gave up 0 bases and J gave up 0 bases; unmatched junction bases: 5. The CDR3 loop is CASSLAVWEGSYNEQFF. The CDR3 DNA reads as TGTGCCAGCAGCTTAGCTGTGTGGGAGGGCTCCTACAATGAGCAGTTCTTC.

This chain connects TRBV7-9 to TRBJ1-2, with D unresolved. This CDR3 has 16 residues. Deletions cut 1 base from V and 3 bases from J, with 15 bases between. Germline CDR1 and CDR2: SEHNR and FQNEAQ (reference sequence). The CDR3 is CASSLEEGTPYYGYTF. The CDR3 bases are TGTGCCAGCAGCTTAGAGGAGGGCACACCGTACTATGGCTACACCTTC.

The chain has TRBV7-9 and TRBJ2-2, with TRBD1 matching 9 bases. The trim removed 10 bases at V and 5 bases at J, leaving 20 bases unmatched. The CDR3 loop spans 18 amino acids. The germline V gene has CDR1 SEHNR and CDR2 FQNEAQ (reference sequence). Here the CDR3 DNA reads TGTGCCATCCCCAAGTCCCTGACAGGGGGTATAGTTACCGGGGAGCTGTTTTTT. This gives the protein CAIPKSLTGGIVTGELFF.

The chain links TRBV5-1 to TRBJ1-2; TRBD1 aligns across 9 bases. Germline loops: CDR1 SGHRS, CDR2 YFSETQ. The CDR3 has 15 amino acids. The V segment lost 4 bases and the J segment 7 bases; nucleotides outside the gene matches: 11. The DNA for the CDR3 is TGCGCCAGCAGCCCAGGGACAGGGATCTTTGTTGGCTACACCTTC. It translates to CASSPGTGIFVGYTF.

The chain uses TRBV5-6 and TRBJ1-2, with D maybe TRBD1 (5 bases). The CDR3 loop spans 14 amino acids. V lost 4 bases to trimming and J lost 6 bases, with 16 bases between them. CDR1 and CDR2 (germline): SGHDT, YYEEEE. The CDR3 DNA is TGTGCCAGCAGCCTCGAGCAGGGTTCGGATGGCTACACCTTC. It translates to CASSLEQGSDGYTF.

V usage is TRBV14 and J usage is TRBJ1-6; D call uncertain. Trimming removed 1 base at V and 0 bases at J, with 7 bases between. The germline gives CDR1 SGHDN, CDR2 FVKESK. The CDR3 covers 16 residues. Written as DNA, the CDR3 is TGTGCCAGCAGCCAAGGTTCAAGCTCCTATAATTCACCCCTCCACTTT. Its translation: CASSQGSSSYNSPLHF.

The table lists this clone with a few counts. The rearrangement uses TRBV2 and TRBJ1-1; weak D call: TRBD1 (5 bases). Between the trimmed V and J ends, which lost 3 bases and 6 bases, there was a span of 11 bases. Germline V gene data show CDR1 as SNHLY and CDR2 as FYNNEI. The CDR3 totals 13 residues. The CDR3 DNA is TGTGCCAGCAGTGACTACCTGGGGGCTGAAGCTTTCTTT. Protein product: CASSDYLGAEAFF.

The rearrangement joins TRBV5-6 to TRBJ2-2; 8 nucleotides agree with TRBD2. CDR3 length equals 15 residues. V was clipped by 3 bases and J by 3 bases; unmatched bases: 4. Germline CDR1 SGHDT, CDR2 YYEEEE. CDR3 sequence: CASSWRGADTGELFF. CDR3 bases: TGTGCCAGCAGCTGGCGGGGGGCGGACACCGGGGAGCTGTTTTTT.

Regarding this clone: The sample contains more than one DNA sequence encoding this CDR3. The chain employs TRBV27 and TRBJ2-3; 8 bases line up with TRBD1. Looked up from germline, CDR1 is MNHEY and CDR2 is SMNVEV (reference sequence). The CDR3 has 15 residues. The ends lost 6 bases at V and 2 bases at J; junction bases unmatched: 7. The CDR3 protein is CASSSGTGSTDTQYF. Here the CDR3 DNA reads TGTGCCAGCAGCTCCGGGACAGGCTCCACAGATACGCAGTATTTT.

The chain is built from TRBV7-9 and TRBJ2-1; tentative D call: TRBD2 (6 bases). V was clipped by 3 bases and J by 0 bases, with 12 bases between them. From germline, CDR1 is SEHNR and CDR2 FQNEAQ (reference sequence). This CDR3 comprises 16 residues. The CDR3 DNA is TGTGCCAGCAGCTTGCCCGCTAGCGCCTCCTACAATGAGCAGTTCTTC. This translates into CASSLPASASYNEQFF. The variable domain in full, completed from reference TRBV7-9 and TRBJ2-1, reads DTGVSQNPRHKITKRGQNVTFRCDPISEHNRLYWYRQTLGQGPEFLTYFQNEAQLEKSRLLSDRFSAERPKGSFSTLEIQRTEQGDSAMYLCASSLPASASYNEQFFGPGTRLTVL.

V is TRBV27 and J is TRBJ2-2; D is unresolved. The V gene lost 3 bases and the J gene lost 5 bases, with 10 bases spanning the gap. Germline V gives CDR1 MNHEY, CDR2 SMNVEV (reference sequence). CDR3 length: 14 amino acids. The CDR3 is CASSLAVGTGELFF. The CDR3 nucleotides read TGTGCCAGCAGTTTGGCAGTAGGGACCGGGGAGCTGTTTTTT.

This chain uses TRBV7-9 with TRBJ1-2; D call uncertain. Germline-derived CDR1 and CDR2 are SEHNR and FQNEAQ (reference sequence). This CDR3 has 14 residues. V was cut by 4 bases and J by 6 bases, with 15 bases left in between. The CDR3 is CASSSSLAGDGYTF. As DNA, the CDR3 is TGTGCCAGCAGCTCTAGTTTAGCTGGGGATGGCTACACCTTC.

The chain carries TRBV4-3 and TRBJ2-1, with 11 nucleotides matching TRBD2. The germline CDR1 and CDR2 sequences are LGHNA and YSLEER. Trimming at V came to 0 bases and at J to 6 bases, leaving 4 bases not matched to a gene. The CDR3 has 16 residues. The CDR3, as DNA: TGCGCCAGCAGCCAAGATTTAGCGGGAGGGGGCAATGAGCAGTTCTTC. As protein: CASSQDLAGGGNEQFF.